This TCR beta chain came from a study of blood T cell repertoires in COVID-19. Overall study context: Acute and convalescent COVID-19 samples came from the United States, Italy and Spain.

The CDR3 is made up of 14 amino acids. V lost 7 bases, J lost 7 bases, and 9 bases stayed unmatched. The germline gives CDR1 LNHDA, CDR2 SQIVND (reference sequence). In the authors' methods: Reference gene primer amplification gave estimated nucleated cell counts. The protocol was immunoSEQ multiplex PCR, while the TCRdb copy is restricted to in-frame clones and leaves out a portion. V and J calls and clone size are copied from that table; D and trimming were computed from the DNA. Of under 200,000 clones in the sample, about 74% were seen once. The sequencing sample was made of peripheral blood. The source of this sequence is a man aged 55 to 69 with acute or convalescent COVID-19. The chain combines TRBV19 with TRBJ2-1, with 8 bases matching TRBD1. The CDR3 region has the DNA TGTGCCAGTAACCCTGGACAGGGTTTAAATGAGCAGTTCTTC. Protein sequence: CASNPGQGLNEQFF.